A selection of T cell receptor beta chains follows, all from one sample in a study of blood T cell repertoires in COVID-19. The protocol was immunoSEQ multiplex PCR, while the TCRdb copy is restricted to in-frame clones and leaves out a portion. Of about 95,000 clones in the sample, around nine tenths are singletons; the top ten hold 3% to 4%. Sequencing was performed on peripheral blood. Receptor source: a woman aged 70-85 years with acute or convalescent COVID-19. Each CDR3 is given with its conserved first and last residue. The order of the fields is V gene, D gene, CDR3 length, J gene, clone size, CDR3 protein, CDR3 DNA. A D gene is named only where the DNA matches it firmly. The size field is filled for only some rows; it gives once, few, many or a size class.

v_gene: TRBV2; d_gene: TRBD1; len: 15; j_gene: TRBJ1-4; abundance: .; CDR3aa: CASSADRAGNEKLFF; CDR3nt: TGTGCCAGCAGCGCTGACAGGGCGGGTAATGAAAAACTGTTTTTT
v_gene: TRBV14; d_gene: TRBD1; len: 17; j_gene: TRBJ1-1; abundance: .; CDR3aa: CASSITSTGGWHTEAFF; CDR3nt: TGTGCCAGCAGTATTACTAGTACAGGGGGCTGGCACACTGAAGCTTTCTTT
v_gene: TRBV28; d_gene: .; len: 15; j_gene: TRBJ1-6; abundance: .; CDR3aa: CASSFSKLGVGSLHF; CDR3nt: TGTGCCAGCAGTTTCAGCAAACTCGGGGTAGGGTCCCTCCACTTT
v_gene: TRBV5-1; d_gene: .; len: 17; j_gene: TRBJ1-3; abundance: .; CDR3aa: CASSFELQGFSGNTIYF; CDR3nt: TGCGCCAGCAGCTTTGAACTACAGGGCTTCTCTGGAAACACCATATATTTT
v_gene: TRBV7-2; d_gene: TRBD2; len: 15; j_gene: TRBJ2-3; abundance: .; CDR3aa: CASSLSSGRVDTQYF; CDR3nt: TGTGCCAGCAGCTTATCAAGCGGGAGGGTAGATACGCAGTATTTT
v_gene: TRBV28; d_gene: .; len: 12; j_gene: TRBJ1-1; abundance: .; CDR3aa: CASSLRGTEAFF; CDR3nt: TGTGCCAGCAGTCTCAGGGGTACTGAAGCTTTCTTT
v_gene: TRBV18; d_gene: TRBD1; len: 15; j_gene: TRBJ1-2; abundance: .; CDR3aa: CASSPLPPDRGGYTF; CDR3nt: TGTGCCAGCTCACCACTCCCCCCGGACAGGGGTGGCTACACCTTC
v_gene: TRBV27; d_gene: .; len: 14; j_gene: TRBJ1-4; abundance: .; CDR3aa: CASSPLGTNEKLFF; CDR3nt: TGTGCCAGCAGCCCTCTTGGCACAAATGAAAAACTGTTTTTT
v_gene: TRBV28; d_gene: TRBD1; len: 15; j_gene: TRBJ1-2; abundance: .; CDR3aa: CASSYTRRQGEGYTF; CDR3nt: TGTGCCAGCAGCTACACAAGACGACAGGGTGAAGGCTACACCTTC
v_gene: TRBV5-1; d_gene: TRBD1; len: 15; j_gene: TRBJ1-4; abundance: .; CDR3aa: CASSFTQGAGEKLFF; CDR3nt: TGCGCCAGCAGCTTTACTCAGGGGGCCGGGGAAAAACTGTTTTTT
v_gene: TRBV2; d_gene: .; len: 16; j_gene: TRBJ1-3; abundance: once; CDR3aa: CASSPPNWALGNTIYF; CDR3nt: TGTGCCAGCAGCCCCCCAAATTGGGCGCTGGGAAACACCATATATTTT
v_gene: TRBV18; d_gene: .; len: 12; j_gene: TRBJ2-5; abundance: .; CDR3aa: CASFSGPETQYF; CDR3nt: TGTGCCAGCTTTAGCGGACCAGAGACCCAGTACTTC
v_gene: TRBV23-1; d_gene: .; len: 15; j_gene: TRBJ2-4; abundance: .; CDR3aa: CASSQSRAGQNIQYF; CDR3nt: TGCGCCAGCAGTCAATCGAGGGCCGGACAAAACATTCAGTACTTC
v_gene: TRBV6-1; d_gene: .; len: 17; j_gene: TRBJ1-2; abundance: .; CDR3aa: CASSAPWEDGRRYGYTF; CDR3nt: TGTGCCAGCAGTGCCCCTTGGGAGGACGGACGGCGCTATGGCTACACCTTC
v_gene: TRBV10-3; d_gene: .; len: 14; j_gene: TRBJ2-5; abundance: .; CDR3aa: CAISGAGMGETQYF; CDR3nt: TGTGCCATCAGTGGGGCGGGGATGGGTGAGACCCAGTACTTC
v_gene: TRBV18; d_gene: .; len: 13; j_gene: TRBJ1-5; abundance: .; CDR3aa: CASSLLENQPQHF; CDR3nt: TGTGCCAGCTCACTTTTAGAGAATCAGCCCCAGCATTTT
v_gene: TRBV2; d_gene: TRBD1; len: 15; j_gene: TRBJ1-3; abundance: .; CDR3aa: CASRDRGLNGNTIYF; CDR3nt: TGTGCCAGCAGGGACAGGGGGCTTAATGGAAACACCATATATTTT
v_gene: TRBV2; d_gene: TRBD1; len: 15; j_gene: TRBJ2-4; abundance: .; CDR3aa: CASRTGQGAKNIQYF; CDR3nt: TGTGCCAGCAGGACAGGGCAAGGGGCCAAAAACATTCAGTACTTC
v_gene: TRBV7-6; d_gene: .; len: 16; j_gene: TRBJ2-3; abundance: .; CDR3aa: CASSPTLATGEDTQYF; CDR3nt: TGTGCCAGCAGCCCCACTCTGGCCACAGGAGAGGATACGCAGTATTTT
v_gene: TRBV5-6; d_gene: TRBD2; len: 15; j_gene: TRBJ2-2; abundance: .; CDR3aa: CASSFAGVGTGELFF; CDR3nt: TGTGCCAGCAGCTTTGCGGGAGTAGGGACCGGGGAGCTGTTTTTT
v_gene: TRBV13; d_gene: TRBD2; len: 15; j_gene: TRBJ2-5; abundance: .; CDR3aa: CASSLWRGGQETQYF; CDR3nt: TGTGCCAGCAGCTTATGGCGGGGGGGCCAAGAGACCCAGTACTTC
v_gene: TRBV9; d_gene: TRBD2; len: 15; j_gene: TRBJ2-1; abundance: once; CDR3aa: CASSKSGGADNEQFF; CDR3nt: TGTGCCAGCAGCAAGAGCGGGGGGGCAGACAATGAGCAGTTCTTC
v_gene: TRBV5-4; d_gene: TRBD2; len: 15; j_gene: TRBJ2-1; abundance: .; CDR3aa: CASSLKASGYNEQFF; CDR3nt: TGTGCCAGCAGCTTAAAGGCTAGCGGTTACAATGAGCAGTTCTTC
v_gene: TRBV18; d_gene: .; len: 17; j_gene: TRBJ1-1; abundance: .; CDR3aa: CASSPGRQANPSTEAFF; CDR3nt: TGTGCCAGCTCACCCGGGCGACAGGCTAATCCTTCCACTGAAGCTTTCTTT
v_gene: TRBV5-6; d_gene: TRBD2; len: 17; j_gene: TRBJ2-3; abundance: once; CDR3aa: CASSPTSGGELTDTQYF; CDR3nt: TGTGCCAGCAGCCCAACTAGCGGGGGGGAACTCACAGATACGCAGTATTTT
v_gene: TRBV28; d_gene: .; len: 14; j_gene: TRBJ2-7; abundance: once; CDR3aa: CASSPGTSPFEQYF; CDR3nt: TGTGCCAGCAGTCCCGGGACTTCCCCCTTCGAGCAGTACTTC
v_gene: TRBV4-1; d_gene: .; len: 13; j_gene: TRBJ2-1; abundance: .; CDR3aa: CASSQVGVNEQFF; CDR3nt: TGCGCCAGCAGCCAAGTCGGAGTCAATGAGCAGTTCTTC
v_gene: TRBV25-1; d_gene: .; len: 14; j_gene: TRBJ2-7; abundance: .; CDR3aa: CASSKTGLKYEQYF; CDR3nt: TGTGCCAGCAGTAAAACGGGACTGAAATACGAGCAGTACTTC
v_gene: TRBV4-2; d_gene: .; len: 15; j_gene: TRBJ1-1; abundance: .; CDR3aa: CASSQVSEINTEAFF; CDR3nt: TGTGCCAGCAGTCAGGTATCGGAAATAAACACTGAAGCTTTCTTT
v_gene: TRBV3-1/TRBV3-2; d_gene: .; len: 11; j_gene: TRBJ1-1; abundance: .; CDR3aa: CASSRQHEAFF; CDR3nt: TGTGCCAGCAGCCGACAGCATGAAGCTTTCTTT
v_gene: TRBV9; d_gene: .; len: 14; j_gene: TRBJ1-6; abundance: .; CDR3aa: CASSVGGVTSPLHF; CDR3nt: TGTGCCAGCAGCGTTGGGGGGGTGACTTCACCCCTCCACTTT
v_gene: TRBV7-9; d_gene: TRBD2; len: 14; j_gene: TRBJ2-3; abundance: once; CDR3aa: CASSRGGAADTQYF; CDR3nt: TGTGCCAGCAGCCGCGGGGGGGCGGCAGATACGCAGTATTTT
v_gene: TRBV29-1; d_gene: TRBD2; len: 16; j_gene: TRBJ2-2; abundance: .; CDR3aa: CSGTGLAGERAGELFF; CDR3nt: TGCAGCGGGACTGGACTAGCGGGAGAAAGGGCCGGGGAGCTGTTTTTT
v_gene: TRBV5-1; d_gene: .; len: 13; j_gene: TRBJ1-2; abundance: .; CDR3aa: CASSFESTYGYTF; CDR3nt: TGCGCCAGCAGCTTTGAGTCCACGTATGGCTACACCTTC
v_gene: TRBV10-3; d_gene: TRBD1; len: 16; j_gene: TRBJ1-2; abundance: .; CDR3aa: CAISPGQGRRGYGYTF; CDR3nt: TGTGCCATCAGCCCGGGACAGGGGCGGCGCGGCTATGGCTACACCTTC
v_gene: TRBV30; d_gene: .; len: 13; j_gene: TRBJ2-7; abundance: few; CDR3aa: CAWRRVGSYEQYF; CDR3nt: TGTGCCTGGAGGAGGGTCGGAAGCTACGAGCAGTACTTC
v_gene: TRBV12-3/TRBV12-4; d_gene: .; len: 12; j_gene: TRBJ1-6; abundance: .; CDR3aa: CASSFKQGPLHF; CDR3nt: TGTGCCAGCAGCTTTAAACAGGGACCCCTCCACTTT
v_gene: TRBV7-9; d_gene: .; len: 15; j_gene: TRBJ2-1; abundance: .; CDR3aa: CASSARLAAYNEQFF; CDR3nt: TGTGCCAGCAGCGCAAGATTAGCGGCCTACAATGAGCAGTTCTTC
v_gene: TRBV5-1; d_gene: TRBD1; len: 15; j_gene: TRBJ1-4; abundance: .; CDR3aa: CASSLTGTGREKLFF; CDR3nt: TGCGCCAGCAGCTTAACCGGGACAGGGCGTGAAAAACTGTTTTTT
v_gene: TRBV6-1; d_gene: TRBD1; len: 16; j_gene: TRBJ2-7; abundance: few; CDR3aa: CASSDRGQVRSYEQYF; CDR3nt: TGTGCCAGCAGTGATAGAGGACAGGTGCGCTCCTACGAGCAGTACTTC
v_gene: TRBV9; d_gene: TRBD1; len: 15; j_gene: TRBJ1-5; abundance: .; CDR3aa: CASSPRQGFDQPQHF; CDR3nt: TGTGCCAGCAGCCCCCGACAGGGCTTCGATCAGCCCCAGCATTTT
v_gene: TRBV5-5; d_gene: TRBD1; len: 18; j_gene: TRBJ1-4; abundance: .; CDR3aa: CASSFGTGTIGGEEKLFF; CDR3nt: TGTGCCAGCAGCTTTGGGACAGGGACTATAGGGGGGGAAGAAAAACTGTTTTTT
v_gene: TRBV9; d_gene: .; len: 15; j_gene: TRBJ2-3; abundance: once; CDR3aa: CASSVSGVGTDTQYF; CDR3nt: TGTGCCAGCAGCGTATCGGGGGTAGGGACAGATACGCAGTATTTT
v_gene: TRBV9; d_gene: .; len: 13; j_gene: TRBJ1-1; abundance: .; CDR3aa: CASSVAQGTEAFF; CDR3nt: TGTGCCAGCAGCGTAGCTCAGGGTACTGAAGCTTTCTTT
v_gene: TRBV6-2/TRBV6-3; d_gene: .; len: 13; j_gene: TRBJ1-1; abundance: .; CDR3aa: CASSINKRAEAFF; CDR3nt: TGTGCCAGCAGTATAAATAAGCGGGCTGAAGCTTTCTTT
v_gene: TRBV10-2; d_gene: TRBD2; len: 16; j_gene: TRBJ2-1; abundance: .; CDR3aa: CASRFSGKSSYNEQFF; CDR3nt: TGCGCCAGCAGGTTCAGCGGGAAGAGCTCCTACAATGAGCAGTTCTTC
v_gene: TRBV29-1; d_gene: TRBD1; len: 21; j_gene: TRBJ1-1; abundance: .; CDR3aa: CSVGRVPGQGRGVFMNTEAFF; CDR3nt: TGCAGCGTTGGTAGGGTTCCGGGACAGGGTAGAGGAGTTTTCATGAACACTGAAGCTTTCTTT
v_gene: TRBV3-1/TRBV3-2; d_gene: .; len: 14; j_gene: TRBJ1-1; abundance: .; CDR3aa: CASSQPGVNTEAFF; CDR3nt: TGTGCCAGCAGCCAACCCGGGGTAAACACTGAAGCTTTCTTT
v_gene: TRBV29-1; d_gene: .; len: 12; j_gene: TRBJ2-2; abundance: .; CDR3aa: CSVDGDTGELFF; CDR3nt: TGCAGCGTTGACGGGGATACCGGGGAGCTGTTTTTT
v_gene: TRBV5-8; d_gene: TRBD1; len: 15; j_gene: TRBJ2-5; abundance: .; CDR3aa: CASSPGTGGRETQYF; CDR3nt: TGTGCCAGCAGCCCTGGGACAGGGGGCAGGGAGACCCAGTACTTC
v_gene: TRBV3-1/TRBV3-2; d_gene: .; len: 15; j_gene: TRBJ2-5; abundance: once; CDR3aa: CASSQELVVVETQYF; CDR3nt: TGTGCCAGCAGCCAGGAACTAGTGGTAGTAGAGACCCAGTACTTC
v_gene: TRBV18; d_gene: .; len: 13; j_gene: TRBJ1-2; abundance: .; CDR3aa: CASSPGQNYGYTF; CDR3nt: TGTGCCAGCTCGCCGGGACAAAACTATGGCTACACCTTC
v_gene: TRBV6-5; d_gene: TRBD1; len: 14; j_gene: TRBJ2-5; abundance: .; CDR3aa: CATTPRGREETQYF; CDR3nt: TGTGCCACAACCCCCAGGGGGCGCGAGGAGACCCAGTACTTC
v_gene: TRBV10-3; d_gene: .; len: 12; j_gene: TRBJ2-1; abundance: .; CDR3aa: CAIGTSYNEQFF; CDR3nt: TGTGCCATCGGGACATCCTACAATGAGCAGTTCTTC
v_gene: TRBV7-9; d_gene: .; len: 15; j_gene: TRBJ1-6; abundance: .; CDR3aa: CASSFPGRGDSPLHF; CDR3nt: TGTGCCAGCAGCTTCCCAGGGCGAGGCGATTCACCCCTCCACTTT
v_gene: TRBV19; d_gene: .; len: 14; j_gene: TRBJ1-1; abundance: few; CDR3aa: CASTMTGIVTEAFF; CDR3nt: TGTGCCAGTACCATGACCGGGATCGTCACTGAAGCTTTCTTT
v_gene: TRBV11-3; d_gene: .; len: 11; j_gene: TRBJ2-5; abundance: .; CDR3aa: CASRLSWTQYF; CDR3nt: TGTGCCAGCAGATTGAGCTGGACCCAGTACTTC
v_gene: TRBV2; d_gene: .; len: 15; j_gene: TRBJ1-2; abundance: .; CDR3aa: CASSLRVSGVDGYTF; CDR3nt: TGTGCCAGCAGCCTAAGGGTATCAGGGGTGGATGGCTACACCTTC
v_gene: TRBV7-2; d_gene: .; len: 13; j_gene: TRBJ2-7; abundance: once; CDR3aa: CASSLAESYEQYF; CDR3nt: TGTGCCAGCAGCTTAGCGGAGTCCTACGAGCAGTACTTC